This T cell receptor (beta chain) was recorded in a study of blood T cell repertoires in COVID-19. The overall study: From T cells, B-cell-depleted T cells, or PBMCs came the material, which was cDNA or gDNA.

In regard to this clone: The junction differs from germline at one of its ends, possibly a read error.

CDR1 and CDR2 from the germline V gene are SSHAT and FNYEAQ (reference sequence). The CDR3 runs 15 residues. Living in roughly 23 US areas, the participants were between 18 and 89 years of age. Sequencing used immunoSEQ multiplex PCR; TCRdb keeps in-frame clones, though not all of them. The profile shows 150,000 to 200,000 clones, around 89% of them singletons. The material sequenced was PBMCs or T cells enriched from blood (not recorded which). This chain links TRBV7-7 with TRBJ2-5; possible D gene TRBD1, 6 bases. The sequence was collected from a woman aged 18-35 years who had recovered from COVID-19. In DNA form, the CDR3 reads TGTGCTAGCAGCTTATCCCCTGGACAGCAAGAGACCCAGTACTTC. This gives the protein CASSLSPGQQETQYF.